This is a list of T cell receptor beta chains from one sample in a study of siplizumab effects on memory and regulatory T cells. The assay was immunoSEQ multiplex PCR, and TCRdb's table has in-frame clones only and misses some. Of about 68,000 clones listed, 93% are singletons. The sequenced sample was CD8+ T cells sorted from blood. The receptors were gathered from a human donor in good health. Both conserved end residues are part of each CDR3. Fields, in order: clone size, V gene, D gene, CDR3 length, J gene, CDR3 DNA, CDR3 protein. The D gene is left open where the match is weak. Clone sizes are given selectively: once, few, many, or a class where the clone is expanded.

.	TRBV27	.	14	TRBJ1-5	TGTGCCAGCAGTTATCAGGGATCCAATCAGCCCCAGCATTTT	CASSYQGSNQPQHF
once	TRBV2	TRBD2	17	TRBJ2-6	TGTGCCAGCATTACTAGCGGGGGGGCCCCTGGGGCCAACGTCCTGACTTTC	CASITSGGAPGANVLTF
.	TRBV9	.	15	TRBJ1-5	TGTGCCAGCAGCGTGGATCTCAACAGCAATCAGCCCCAGCATTTT	CASSVDLNSNQPQHF
.	TRBV16	.	14	TRBJ2-3	TGTGCCAGCAGCCCGGGGATGGGCACAGATACGCAGTATTTT	CASSPGMGTDTQYF
few	TRBV7-3	.	14	TRBJ2-1	TGTGCCAGCAGCTTAACCGGGACTGACAATGAGCAGTTCTTC	CASSLTGTDNEQFF
once	TRBV7-7	TRBD2	16	TRBJ2-1	TGTGCCAGCAGCCCGGGGGTTGCGGGGGGGGCTGGTGAGCAGTTCTTC	CASSPGVAGGAGEQFF
.	TRBV7-2	.	15	TRBJ1-6	TGTGCCAGCAGCTTAGCGGCGTGGAGTAATTCACCCCTCCACTTT	CASSLAAWSNSPLHF
.	TRBV19	TRBD1	15	TRBJ2-7	TGTGCCAGTAGTACGTCGACAGGGGGGGCCTACGAGCAGTACTTC	CASSTSTGGAYEQYF
.	TRBV5-1	.	14	TRBJ2-7	TGCGCCAGCAGCTTCGGGACCCGTACGTACGAGCAGTACTTC	CASSFGTRTYEQYF
.	TRBV9	.	16	TRBJ1-4	TGTGCCAGCAGCGTAGGCAGGGCGGCAACTAATGAAAAACTGTTTTTT	CASSVGRAATNEKLFF
.	TRBV19	TRBD1	13	TRBJ2-3	TGTGCCAGTAGGGAAGGGACAGGAGATACGCAGTATTTT	CASREGTGDTQYF
once	TRBV9	TRBD1	15	TRBJ1-6	TGTGCCAGCAGCGTAGAGGGGGCAGAGAATTCACCCCTCCACTTT	CASSVEGAENSPLHF
.	TRBV4-3	.	15	TRBJ1-6	TGCGCCAGCAGCCAAGGCGGGGGAGGTAATTCACCCCTCCACTTT	CASSQGGGGNSPLHF
.	TRBV7-6	TRBD1	15	TRBJ2-1	TGTGCCAGCAGCACCCGGGACAGCTCCTACAATGAGCAGTTCTTC	CASSTRDSSYNEQFF
.	TRBV7-6	.	18	TRBJ2-6	TGTGCCAGCAGCCGGCTGCAAATCTCACAAAGTCGGGCCAACGTCCTGACTTTC	CASSRLQISQSRANVLTF
.	TRBV27	.	13	TRBJ2-7	TGTGCCAGCAGTTTAGGAGTAGGGGTAGAGCAGTACTTC	CASSLGVGVEQYF
.	TRBV21-1	.	17	TRBJ2-5	TGTGCCAGCAGCAAAGAGCGGACAGGGGAATGGAGTGAGACCCAGTACTTC	CASSKERTGEWSETQYF
.	TRBV10-1	TRBD1	18	TRBJ1-4	TGCGCCAGCACCACGGACAGGGGGCGCGTTGAGGCTAATGAAAAACTGTTTTTT	CASTTDRGRVEANEKLFF
.	TRBV4-1	TRBD2	15	TRBJ2-3	TGCGCCAGCAGCTCGGTCGGGGGGGGCACAGATACGCAGTATTTT	CASSSVGGGTDTQYF
.	TRBV27	.	11	TRBJ2-7	TGTGCCAGCAGTTCGGGCAGAGAACTGTACTTC	CASSSGRELYF